The rows below give T cell receptor beta chains drawn from one sample of a study of cytomegalovirus exposure and HLA in healthy donors. Libraries were prepared by immunoSEQ multiplex PCR; TCRdb keeps only in-frame clonotypes and omits some of them. The sample holds about 160,000 clones, around 92% seen once. The sequencing sample was made of PBMCs. These receptors were taken from a young woman in good health and CMV-seropositive. Each CDR3 is given with its conserved first and last residue. The D gene is left open where the match is weak. Size tells how often a clone was seen (once, few, many) or the class of an expanded clone, and some rows leave it out.

TRBV15	19	TRBD2	TRBJ2-1	NA	TGTGCCACCAGCAGGGCACTAAATTTAGCGGGAGCCGGCTACAATGAGCAGTTCTTC	CATSRALNLAGAGYNEQFF
TRBV6-5	15	TRBD2	TRBJ2-7	NA	TGTGCCAGCAGTTACCGGGAGGCGGGATCCTACGAGCAGTACTTC	CASSYREAGSYEQYF
TRBV5-6	14	NA	TRBJ2-7	NA	TGTGCCAGCAGTTCGAGACAGGCCCCCTACGAGCAGTACTTC	CASSSRQAPYEQYF
TRBV30	13	NA	TRBJ2-7	few	TGTGCCTGGATTGAGGGAGTCCCCTACGAGCAGTACTTC	CAWIEGVPYEQYF
TRBV7-9	13	TRBD2	TRBJ2-7	NA	TGTGCCAGCAGCTTGACGGGGGGTTACGAGCAGTACTTC	CASSLTGGYEQYF
TRBV6-5	14	NA	TRBJ2-6	NA	TGTGCCAGCAGTGGTAGCTCTGGGGCCAACGTCCTGACTTTC	CASSGSSGANVLTF
TRBV11-3	13	NA	TRBJ1-2	once	TGTGCCAGCAGCTTAGACAGGGGCTATGGCTACACCTTC	CASSLDRGYGYTF
TRBV9	13	NA	TRBJ2-2	NA	TGTGCCAGCCGGGACAAGGACACCGGGGAGCTGTTTTTT	CASRDKDTGELFF
TRBV7-8	19	TRBD2	TRBJ2-1	NA	TGTGCCAGCAGCACATCACTCGGACTAGCGGGAGTTACCTACAATGAGCAGTTCTTC	CASSTSLGLAGVTYNEQFF
TRBV28	11	TRBD1	TRBJ2-5	NA	TGTGCCAGCAGTTTAGGCAGGGGGCAGTACTTC	CASSLGRGQYF
TRBV2	14	TRBD1	TRBJ2-7	once	TGTGCCAGCAGAGCGGGACAGGGTTCCTACGAGCAGTACTTC	CASRAGQGSYEQYF
TRBV12-5	15	TRBD1	TRBJ1-3	NA	TGTGCTAGTGGTAAAACAGGGGGCTCTGGAAACACCATATATTTT	CASGKTGGSGNTIYF
TRBV4-1	17	NA	TRBJ1-1	NA	TGCGCCAGCAGCCCCGGGGGGTCCTCGAAGGTGAACACTGAAGCTTTCTTT	CASSPGGSSKVNTEAFF
TRBV9	17	TRBD2	TRBJ2-1	NA	TGTGCCAGCAGCGTAGTGACTAGCGGGAGCTCCTACAATGAGCAGTTCTTC	CASSVVTSGSSYNEQFF
TRBV6-1	19	TRBD2	TRBJ2-5	NA	TGTGCCAGCAGTGAAGTTTTAGGGCTAGCGGGAAGGGGTCGTATAACCCAGTACTTC	CASSEVLGLAGRGRITQYF
TRBV2	14	TRBD2	TRBJ2-7	NA	TGTGCCAGCAGTGCACTAGCGAACTCCTACGAGCAGTACTTC	CASSALANSYEQYF
TRBV6-5	16	NA	TRBJ2-7	few	TGTGCCAGCAGTTACTCAGGACAGGGACTAAACTACGAGCAGTACTTC	CASSYSGQGLNYEQYF
TRBV5-6	14	TRBD1	TRBJ2-1	NA	TGTGCCAGCAGCTTGACAGGGGGCTCCAATGAGCAGTTCTTC	CASSLTGGSNEQFF
TRBV11-2	17	TRBD2	TRBJ2-1	once	TGTGCCAGCAGCCCCTCTAGCGGGAGGGCCTCTGACAATGAGCAGTTCTTC	CASSPSSGRASDNEQFF
TRBV28	12	NA	TRBJ2-7	NA	TGTGCCAGCAGCCCCTACAGGGTCGAGCAGTACTTC	CASSPYRVEQYF
TRBV5-4	16	TRBD1	TRBJ1-5	NA	TGTGCCAGCAGCTCCTCGGACAGGGAGGGCAATCAGCCCCAGCATTTT	CASSSSDREGNQPQHF
TRBV10-3	16	TRBD2	TRBJ2-7	NA	TGTGCCATCAGTGAGTCTTTTAGCGGGGGATCCTACGAGCAGTACTTC	CAISESFSGGSYEQYF
TRBV30	12	NA	TRBJ2-7	NA	TGTGCCTGGAGTGCCGAGGGCTACGAGCAGTACTTC	CAWSAEGYEQYF
TRBV30	17	NA	TRBJ1-5	NA	TGTGCCTGGAGTGTGGTACGAGACAGGAGGAGCAATCAGCCCCAGCATTTT	CAWSVVRDRRSNQPQHF
TRBV30	12	NA	TRBJ2-7	few	TGTGCCTGGAGTGTAGGAGGGGACGAGCAGTACTTC	CAWSVGGDEQYF
TRBV10-2	13	TRBD2	TRBJ2-7	NA	TGCGCCAGCAGTGAGGTAGCGGGATACGAGCAGTACTTC	CASSEVAGYEQYF
TRBV7-6	15	NA	TRBJ2-1	NA	TGTGCCAGCAGCTTAGCCCCCACTGAGAACAATGAGCAGTTCTTC	CASSLAPTENNEQFF
TRBV6-5	14	NA	TRBJ2-3	NA	TGTGCCAGCAGGATTACAGGCTACACAGATACGCAGTATTTT	CASRITGYTDTQYF
TRBV7-2	15	NA	TRBJ1-5	NA	TGTGCCAGCAGCTTAAAGGGGTTCAGTTATCAGCCCCAGCATTTT	CASSLKGFSYQPQHF
TRBV2	14	TRBD2	TRBJ2-5	NA	TGTGCCAGCAGTGAAGAGCGGGGCCAAGAGACCCAGTACTTC	CASSEERGQETQYF
TRBV7-3	13	NA	TRBJ2-5	NA	TGTGCCAGCAGCCCAACGGGTTTAGAGACCCAGTACTTC	CASSPTGLETQYF
TRBV21-1	15	NA	TRBJ1-1	NA	TGTGCCAGCAGCAAACTGGGACACCTGAACACTGAAGCTTTCTTT	CASSKLGHLNTEAFF
TRBV30	11	TRBD2	TRBJ2-1	NA	TGTGCCTGGAGGGCGGGGGTGCAGCAGTTCTTC	CAWRAGVQQFF
TRBV27	14	NA	TRBJ2-1	NA	TGTGCCAGCAGTTTTCATGGGGCCAACAATGAGCAGTTCTTC	CASSFHGANNEQFF
TRBV5-6	16	TRBD2	TRBJ2-7	NA	TGTGCCAGCAGCCGGGGGGGCCTAGCGGGGCTCTACGAGCAGTACTTC	CASSRGGLAGLYEQYF
TRBV6-6	15	NA	TRBJ2-6	NA	TGTGCCAGCACCCCAGACAGCTCTGGGGCCAACGTCCTGACTTTC	CASTPDSSGANVLTF
TRBV11-2	16	TRBD1	TRBJ2-7	NA	TGTGCCAGCAGCTTACCCCGGCGGACAGGACTTAGGGAGCAGTACTTC	CASSLPRRTGLREQYF
TRBV7-9	15	NA	TRBJ2-1	NA	TGTGCCAGCAGCTTAGTGCAGGGGGGTCGCAATGAGCAGTTCTTC	CASSLVQGGRNEQFF
TRBV6-6	16	NA	TRBJ1-2	NA	TGTGCCAGCAGTTACTCGGGTGAGGGGGCTAACTATGGCTACACCTTC	CASSYSGEGANYGYTF
TRBV2	12	NA	TRBJ2-7	NA	TGTGCCAGCAGTGAAAAGCCTTACGAGCAGTACTTC	CASSEKPYEQYF